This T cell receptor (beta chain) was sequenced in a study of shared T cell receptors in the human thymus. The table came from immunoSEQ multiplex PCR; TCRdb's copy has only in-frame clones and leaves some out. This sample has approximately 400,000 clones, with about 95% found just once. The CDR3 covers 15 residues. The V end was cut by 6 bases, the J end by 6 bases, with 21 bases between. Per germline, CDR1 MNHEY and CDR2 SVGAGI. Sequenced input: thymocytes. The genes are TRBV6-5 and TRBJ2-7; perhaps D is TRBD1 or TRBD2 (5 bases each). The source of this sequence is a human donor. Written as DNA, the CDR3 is TGTGCCAGCAGCCCCCGATGGGGGAATCTTCCCGAGCAGTACTTC. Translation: CASSPRWGNLPEQYF.